This record looks at one TCR beta chain sequence and its context. Its antigen is unidentified. Time point described: newly diagnosed, previously untreated cHL patient sample. Purified CD4+ T cells were obtained from thawed PBMCs through magnetic negative selection. Comparison used PBMCs from newly diagnosed, untreated classical Hodgkin lymphoma. Libraries were prepared by immunoSEQ multiplex PCR; TCRdb keeps only in-frame clonotypes and omits some of them. The sample has some 34,000 clones, roughly 89% seen once. CDR3 length equals 16 residues. Germline V lookup: CDR1 LNHDA, CDR2 SQIVND (reference sequence). The trim removed 6 bases at V and 2 bases at J, leaving 9 bases unmatched. This entry comes from a study of PD-1 blockade in classical Hodgkin lymphoma. Study-level points and caveats: Newly diagnosed patients reportedly trailed healthy donors in baseline TCR diversity.

The J gene is TRBJ2-7, the V gene TRBV19; 11 bases line up with TRBD2. This receptor was taken from a human donor with classical Hodgkin lymphoma. Sequenced sample: CD4+ T cells from blood. DNA of the CDR3: TGTGCCAGTAGCAGTACGGGGACTAGCGGAGCCTACGAGCAGTACTTC. The encoded protein is CASSSTGTSGAYEQYF. The variable domain in full, with the rest retrieved from reference TRBV19 and TRBJ2-7, is DGGITQSPKYLFRKEGQNVTLSCEQNLNHDAMYWYRQDPGQGLRLIYYSQIVNDFQKGDIAEGYSVSREKKESFPLTVTSAQKNPTAFYLCASSSTGTSGAYEQYFGPGTRLTVT.